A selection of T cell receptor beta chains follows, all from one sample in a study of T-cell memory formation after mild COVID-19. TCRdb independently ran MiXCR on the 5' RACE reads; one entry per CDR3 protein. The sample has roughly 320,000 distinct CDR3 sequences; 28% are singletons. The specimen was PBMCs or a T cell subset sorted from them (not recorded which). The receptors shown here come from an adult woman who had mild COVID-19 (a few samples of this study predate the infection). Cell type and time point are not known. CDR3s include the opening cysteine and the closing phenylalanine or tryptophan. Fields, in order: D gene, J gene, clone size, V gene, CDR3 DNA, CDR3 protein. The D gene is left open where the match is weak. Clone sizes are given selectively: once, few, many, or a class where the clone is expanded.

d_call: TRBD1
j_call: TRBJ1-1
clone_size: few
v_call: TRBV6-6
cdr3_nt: TGTGCCAGCAGTTACCCAAGGACAGGGGGCGCGAACACTGAAGCTTTCTTT
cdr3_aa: CASSYPRTGGANTEAFF

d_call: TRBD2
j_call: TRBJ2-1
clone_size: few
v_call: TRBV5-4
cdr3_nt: TGTGCCAGCAGCGACGGACTAGTAAACTTTGAGCAGTTCTTC
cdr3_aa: CASSDGLVNFEQFF

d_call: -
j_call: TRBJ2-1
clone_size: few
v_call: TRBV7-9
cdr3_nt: TGTGCCAGCAGCGCTTTTGGGCGGGGCGAGGACAATGAGCAGTTCTTC
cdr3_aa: CASSAFGRGEDNEQFF

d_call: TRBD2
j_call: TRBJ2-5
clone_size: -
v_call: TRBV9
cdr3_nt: TGTGCCAGCAGCGTACGGGGGGGGTACCAAGAGACCCAGTACTTC
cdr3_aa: CASSVRGGYQETQYF

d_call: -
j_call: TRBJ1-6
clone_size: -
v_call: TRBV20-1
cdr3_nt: TGCAGTGCTAGAGATCTCAGGGTTGGGGGGAGTCTCTATAATTCACCCCTCCACTTT
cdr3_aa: CSARDLRVGGSLYNSPLHF

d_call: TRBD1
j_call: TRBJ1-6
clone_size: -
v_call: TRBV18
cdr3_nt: TGTGCCAGCTCACCTCGACAGGGGGATAATTCACCCCTCCACTTT
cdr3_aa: CASSPRQGDNSPLHF

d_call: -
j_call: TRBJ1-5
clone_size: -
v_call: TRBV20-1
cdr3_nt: TGCAGTGCTAGAGATGGGCAGAGTCCCCAGCATTTT
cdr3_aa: CSARDGQSPQHF

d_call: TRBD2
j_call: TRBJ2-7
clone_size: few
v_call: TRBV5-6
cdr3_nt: TGTGCCAGCAGCTTGGGCGGCAGGGAGGGGTTCCTTTACGAGCAGTACTTC
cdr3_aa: CASSLGGREGFLYEQYF

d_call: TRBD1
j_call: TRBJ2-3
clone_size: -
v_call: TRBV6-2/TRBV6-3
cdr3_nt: TGTGCCAGCAGGACCGACAGGGGAACAGATACGCAGTATTTT
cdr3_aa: CASRTDRGTDTQYF

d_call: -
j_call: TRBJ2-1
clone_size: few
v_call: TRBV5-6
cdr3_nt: TGTGCCAGCAGCTTTGCAGGGCAAGCACACTACAATGAGCAGTTCTTC
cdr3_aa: CASSFAGQAHYNEQFF

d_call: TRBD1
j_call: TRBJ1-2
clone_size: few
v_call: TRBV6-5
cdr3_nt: TGTGCCAGCAGTTCCCCGGGACAGGGGACCTATGGCTACACCTTC
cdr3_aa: CASSSPGQGTYGYTF

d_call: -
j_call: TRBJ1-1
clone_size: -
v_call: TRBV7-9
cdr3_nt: TGTGCCAGCAGCTTAGGGGACGCCATGAACACTGAAGCTTTCTTT
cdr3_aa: CASSLGDAMNTEAFF

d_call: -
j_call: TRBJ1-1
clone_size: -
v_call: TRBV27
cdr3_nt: TGTGCCAGCAGTTCAACCGCCCAGACCCGGCGGGCTTTCTTT
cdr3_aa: CASSSTAQTRRAFF

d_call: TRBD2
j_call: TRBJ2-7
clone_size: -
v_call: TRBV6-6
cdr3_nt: TGTGCCAGCAGTTCCTGGGGTGTCACTAGCGGGGCCCCCTACGAGCAGTACTTC
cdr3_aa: CASSSWGVTSGAPYEQYF

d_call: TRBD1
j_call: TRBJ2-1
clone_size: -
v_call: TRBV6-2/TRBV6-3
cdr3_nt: TGTGCCAGCAGTTCGTGGACAGGGTCCTACAATGAGCAGTTCTTC
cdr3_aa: CASSSWTGSYNEQFF

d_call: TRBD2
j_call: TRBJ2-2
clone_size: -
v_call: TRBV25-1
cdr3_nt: TGTGCCAGCAGTGAAGCAGGCGGGACTAGCGGGAGGGCCTATAACACCGGGGAGCTGTTTTTT
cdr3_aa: CASSEAGGTSGRAYNTGELFF

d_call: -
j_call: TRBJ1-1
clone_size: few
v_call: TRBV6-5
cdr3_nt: TGTGCCAGCAGTTACGGAGGGAGGAACACTGAAGCTTTCTTT
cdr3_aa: CASSYGGRNTEAFF

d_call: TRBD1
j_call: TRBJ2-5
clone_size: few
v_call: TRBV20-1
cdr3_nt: TGCAGTGCCCTCCGGGACAGGGGTGAGACCCAGTACTTC
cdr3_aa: CSALRDRGETQYF

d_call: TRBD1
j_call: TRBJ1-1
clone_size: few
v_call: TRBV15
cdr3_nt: TGTGCCACCAGCAGCACAGGGGAGAACACTGAAGCTTTCTTT
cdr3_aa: CATSSTGENTEAFF

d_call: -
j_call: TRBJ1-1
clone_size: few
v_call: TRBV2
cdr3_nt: TGTGCCAGCAGTGCCTTAGGGTGGGGGCTCGACACTGAAGCTTTCTTT
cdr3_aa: CASSALGWGLDTEAFF

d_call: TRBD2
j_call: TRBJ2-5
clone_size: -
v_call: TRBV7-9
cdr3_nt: TGTGCCAGCAGCTTAGTACTAGCGGTACAAGAGACCCAGTACTTC
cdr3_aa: CASSLVLAVQETQYF

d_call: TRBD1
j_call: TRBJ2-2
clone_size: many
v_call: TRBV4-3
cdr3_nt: TGCGCCAGCAGCCAAGACGAGGGGGCGCCCGGGGAGCTGTTTTTT
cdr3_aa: CASSQDEGAPGELFF

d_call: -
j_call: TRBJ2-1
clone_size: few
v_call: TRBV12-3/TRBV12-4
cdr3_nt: TGTGCCAGCAGTGACGGCAACAATGAGCAGTTCTTC
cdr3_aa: CASSDGNNEQFF

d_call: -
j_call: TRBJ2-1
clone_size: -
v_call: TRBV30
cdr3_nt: TGTGCCTGGGGGGGTGACGAGTCCCTGGGTGAGCAGTTCTTC
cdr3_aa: CAWGGDESLGEQFF